This TCR beta chain is from a study of radiation and T cells in renal cell carcinoma. TCRdb keeps only in-frame clones here, not all; method: immunoSEQ multiplex PCR. Among about 100,000 clones listed, 75% to 85% were seen once. Comments on this clone: Antigen unknown.

Study results and limitations: In blood, top tumor clones expanded by 2 weeks, shrinking by 4.

As to time point: blood 4 weeks post-SBRT, at nephrectomy. The treatment is: 15 Gy SBRT to primary tumor, nephrectomy 4 weeks later. The V and J ends lost 2 bases and 0 bases respectively, with 13 bases between them. Germline assignment: CDR1 WSHSY and CDR2 SAAADI. The length of the CDR3 is 16 residues. The J gene is TRBJ2-5, the V gene TRBV10-2; D is possibly TRBD1 (6 bases). The clonotype was recovered from a man in his sixties with renal cell carcinoma. The sequencing used blood, collected from a patient whose treatment included radiotherapy and nephrectomy. The CDR3 nucleotides read TGCGCCAGCAGTGAGCACAGGGTTAACTACCAAGAGACCCAGTACTTC. It encodes CASSEHRVNYQETQYF.